The present T cell receptor (beta chain) was sequenced within a study of OX40 agonist ivuxolimab in advanced cancers. Turning to the study itself: Ivuxolimab was administered intravenously to patients at 0.01 to 10 mg/kg every 2 weeks. Three patients got partial responses; one had hepatocellular carcinoma and two had cutaneous melanoma. Study-wide points: On average, a greater number of expanded clones characterised CD8+ T cells relative to CD4+. Doses of 0.1 to 3.0 mg/kg were accompanied by clonal expansion of CD4+ and CD8+ blood T cells by week 6.

Some clones are missing from TCRdb's copy, which holds only in-frame ones; the method was immunoSEQ multiplex PCR. The sample has around 50,000 clones, approximately 85% seen once. With regard to this clone: Its antigen is as yet unknown.

The clonotype comes from an adult with an advanced solid tumor such as melanoma, head and neck, liver or kidney cancer. Material: CD4+ or CD8+ T cells sorted from blood, obtained in a trial of the OX40 agonist ivuxolimab.

Here the CDR3 reads CASRQQLMNTEAFF. The CDR3 nucleotides are TGCGCCAGCCGACAACAATTAATGAACACTGAAGCTTTCTTT. The chain carries TRBV5-1 and TRBJ1-1; D is unresolved. Trimming pared 7 bases from V and 0 bases from J, leaving 13 bases between. The germline CDR1 and CDR2 sequences are SGHRS and YFSETQ. This CDR3 is built from 14 residues.